This T cell receptor beta chain derives from a study of early T cells in non-severe SARS-CoV-2 infection. Study-wide findings and caveats: Using VDJdb, the matching emphasized anti-spike CD8 responses while missing private and CD4 specificities.

This clonotype was recorded a few times. The antigen is unknown. Per the germline V gene, CDR1 is DFQATT and CDR2 is SNEGSKA (reference sequence). V dropped 6 bases and J dropped 5; count of bases not matched to a gene: 7. The length of the CDR3 is 13 residues. Each cDNA molecule carried a unique molecular identifier. From the 5' RACE reads, TCRdb called clonotypes with MiXCR, one entry per CDR3 protein. The sample has around 88,000 distinct CDR3 sequences, under 15% seen once. The receptor was derived from an adult who was a healthcare worker with PCR-confirmed SARS-CoV-2 infection or an uninfected control (not recorded which). Sequenced input: whole blood. This chain connects TRBV20-1 to TRBJ1-1; 9 nucleotides line up with TRBD1. This chain's CDR3 is CSAAGQGGTEAFF. In DNA, the CDR3 is TGCAGTGCAGCGGGACAGGGTGGAACTGAAGCTTTCTTT.